This TCR beta chain derives from a study of CXCR3-negative and CXCR3-positive naive CD8 T cells. Study-level background: The dataset comprises around 140 million TRB reads in total, with about 1.5 +/- 0.3 million reads per library. Study-level findings and limits: Compared with CXCR3-negative naive cells, CXCR3-positive naive cells showed more hydrophobic TRB CDR3s. Both naive subsets showed comparably high diversity, and memory CD8+ cells showed much lower diversity.

Through 5' RACE with UMI labels, the TRB cDNA libraries were prepared. TCRdb reanalyzed the 5' RACE reads and collapses them to one entry per CDR3 protein, without DNA. The sample holds 130,000 to 150,000 distinct CDR3 sequences. As to this clonotype: The antigen is undetermined.

Input material: naive CXCR3+ CD8+ T cells from blood. The subset is: CD45RO-CCR7+CD27+CD95- naive CD8+ T cells expressing CXCR3 (TNR3+). The sequence came from a human donor in good health. Some clones in this sample may be carry-over from other donors' samples.

CDR3 region: CSADLAGALSYEQYF. The rearrangement links TRBV20-1 to TRBJ2-7; TCRdb names TRBD2, which stays unverified in the absence of DNA. Germline V gene sequence: CDR1 DFQATT, CDR2 SNEGSKA (reference sequence). The CDR3 covers 15 residues.